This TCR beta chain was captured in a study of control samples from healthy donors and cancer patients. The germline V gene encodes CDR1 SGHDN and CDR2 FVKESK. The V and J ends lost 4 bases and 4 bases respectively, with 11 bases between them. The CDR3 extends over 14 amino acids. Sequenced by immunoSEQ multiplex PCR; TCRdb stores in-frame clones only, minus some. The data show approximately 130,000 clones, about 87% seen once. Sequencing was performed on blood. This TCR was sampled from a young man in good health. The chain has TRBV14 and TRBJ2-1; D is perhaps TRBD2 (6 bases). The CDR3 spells CASSLSGGYNEQFF. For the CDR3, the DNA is TGTGCCAGCAGCCTTTCCGGGGGTTACAATGAGCAGTTCTTC. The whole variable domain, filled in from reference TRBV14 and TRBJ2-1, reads EAGVTQFPSHSVIEKGQTVTLRCDPISGHDNLYWYRRVMGKEIKFLLHFVKESKQDESGMPNNRFLAERTGGTYSTLKVQPAELEDSGVYFCASSLSGGYNEQFFGPGTRLTVL.